The clone carrying this T cell receptor (beta chain) was detected a few times. Its matching antigen is unknown. In the authors' methods: To classify distant metastasis in papillary thyroid cancer, a model was built from CDR3 differences across clinicopathological groups. TCRdb re-clonotyped the PCR reads via MiXCR. None of the V and J calls come from the authors' own analysis; TCRdb made them. The repertoire includes around 34,000 clones, roughly a fifth of them detected once, and around 8.5% sits in the top ten. V lost 6 bases, J lost 5 bases, and 14 bases lay in between. The CDR3 is 13 amino acids. Germline V lookup: CDR1 MDHEN, CDR2 SYDVKM. This sample stems from a study of metastatic and nonmetastatic thyroid tumors. Study as a whole: Repertoire data that came from the blood and tumor or nodule tissue of malignant and benign thyroid patients were compared.

No patient had received any treatment before thyroid surgery. Study-wide points: Compared with benign nodules, malignant thyroid tumors were reported to have significantly higher TCR beta diversity in both blood and tumor.

The specimen was blood. This clonotype was sampled from a female donor with papillary thyroid cancer or a benign thyroid nodule (not recorded which). Some clones in this sample may be carry-over from other donors' samples. The V gene is TRBV28, the J gene TRBJ2-7, with D perhaps assigned TRBD1 or TRBD2 (5 bases each). CDR3 loop: CASRHSGPHEQYF. The CDR3 region has the DNA TGTGCCAGCAGGCACTCGGGGCCGCACGAGCAGTACTTC.